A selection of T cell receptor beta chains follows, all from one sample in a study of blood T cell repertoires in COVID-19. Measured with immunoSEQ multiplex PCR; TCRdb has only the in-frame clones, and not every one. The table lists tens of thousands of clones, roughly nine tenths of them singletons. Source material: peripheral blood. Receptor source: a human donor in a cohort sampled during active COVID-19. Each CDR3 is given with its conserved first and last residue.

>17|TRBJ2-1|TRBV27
CASSLWSEKKITGEQFF
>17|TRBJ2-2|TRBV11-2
CASSLESGTGVRGELFF
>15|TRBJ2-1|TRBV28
CASSFIQAQYNEQFF
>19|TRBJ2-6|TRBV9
CASSRSSGTVEPGANVLTF
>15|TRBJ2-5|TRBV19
CASSNRPGHKETQYF
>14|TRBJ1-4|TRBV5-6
CASSLPGQDEKLFF
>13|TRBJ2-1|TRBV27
CASSLALVNEQFF
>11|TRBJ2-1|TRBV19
CASGGTLEQFF
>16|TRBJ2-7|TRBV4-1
CASSQAWRHPRYEQYF
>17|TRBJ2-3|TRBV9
CASSGVGLAGGTDTQYF
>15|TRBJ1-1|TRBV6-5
CASSRDRERNTEAFF
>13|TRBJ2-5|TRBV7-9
CASSFKPGGTQYF
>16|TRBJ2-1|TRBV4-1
CASSQGFEGRKGEQFF
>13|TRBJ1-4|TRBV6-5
CASGQGLNEKLFF
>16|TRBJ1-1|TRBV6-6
CASSYPFWAPNTEAFF
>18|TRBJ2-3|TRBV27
CASSFRGRQRGYTDTQYF
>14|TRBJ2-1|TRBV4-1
CASSQGRGINEQFF